The 27 T cell receptor beta chains below were found in one sample sequenced in a study of cytomegalovirus exposure and HLA in healthy donors. TCRdb keeps only in-frame clones here, not all; method: immunoSEQ multiplex PCR. This sample carries fewer than 90,000 clones, nearly 95% of them seen once, and the ten largest clones take over 2%. Sequenced: PBMCs. Source of these receptors: a woman aged 18-30 years in good health and CMV-seronegative.

This clone was seen just once. In nucleotides, the CDR3 is TGTGCCAGCAGTTTATTTCAGGGAGGGAAAGAGACCCAGTACTTC. It translates to CASSLFQGGKETQYF. This sequence joins TRBV28 and TRBJ2-5; TRBD2 matches 7 bases. Germline loops: CDR1 MDHEN, CDR2 SYDVKM. With V trimmed by 1 base and J by 3 bases, 5 bases remained unmatched. This CDR3 is 15 amino acids long.

V usage is TRBV11-2 and J usage is TRBJ1-6; TRBD1 is a possible D gene (6 bases). CDR3 size: 14 residues. Trimming took off 3 bases at V and 9 bases at J, with 12 bases between the two ends. Per the germline V gene, CDR1 is SGHAT and CDR2 is FQNNGV. The CDR3 DNA reads TGTGCCAGCAGCTTCGCAGGGGCAAGTTCACCCCTCCACTTT. This translates into CASSFAGASSPLHF.

The chain couples TRBV6-6 to TRBJ2-7; 12 bases map to TRBD2. The CDR3 runs to 15 residues. The J segment lost 6 bases and the V segment lost 5 bases, leaving 8 bases of the junction unmatched. Germline loops: CDR1 MNHNY, CDR2 SVGAGI (reference sequence). In DNA, the CDR3 is TGTGCCAGCAGTCCCGAACTAGCGGGGGGTGTCGAGCAGTACTTC. The encoded protein is CASSPELAGGVEQYF.

The gene calls are TRBV5-1 and TRBJ2-1; 10 bases align to TRBD2. Germline CDR1 is SGHRS and CDR2 is YFSETQ. V dropped 2 bases and J dropped 2; count of bases not matched to a gene: 4. The CDR3 covers 16 residues. The CDR3 region is CASSLGGTSAYNEQFF. CDR3 bases: TGCGCCAGCAGCTTAGGGGGGACTAGCGCCTACAATGAGCAGTTCTTC. Drawing the rest from reference TRBV5-1 and TRBJ2-1, the complete variable domain is KAGVTQTPRYLIKTRGQQVTLSCSPISGHRSVSWYQQTPGQGLQFLFEYFSETQRNKGNFPGRFSGRQFSNSRSEMNVSTLELGDSALYLCASSLGGTSAYNEQFFGPGTRLTVL.

The chain is built from TRBV6-1 and TRBJ1-2; 9 bases fit TRBD1. Trimming cost V 4 bases and J 0 bases; bases outside gene matches: 12. The CDR3 runs to 18 residues. CDR1 and CDR2 from the germline V gene are MNHNS and SASEGT. The CDR3 loop is CASSANPGQGGANYGYTF. DNA for the CDR3: TGTGCCAGCAGTGCAAATCCGGGACAGGGAGGGGCTAACTATGGCTACACCTTC.

This chain joins TRBV29-1 and TRBJ1-1; TRBD1 might be the D (5 bases). The CDR3 has 11 amino acids. V was pared by 6 bases and J by 11 bases, with 16 bases between. Germline assignment: CDR1 SQVTM and CDR2 ANQGSEA. The CDR3 loop reads CSVTWGRSAFF. Written as DNA, the CDR3 is TGCAGCGTAACCTGGGGCAGGTCCGCTTTCTTT.

The chain links TRBV19 to TRBJ1-1; TRBD1 might be the D (5 bases). Germline-derived CDR1 and CDR2 are LNHDA and SQIVND (reference sequence). Trimming took 3 bases from V and 5 from J, leaving 16 bases between them. The CDR3 runs 15 residues. In nucleotides, the CDR3 is TGTGCCAGTAGTATGGTAGGAGGGGTGTCTACTGAAGCTTTCTTT. Translation: CASSMVGGVSTEAFF.

The chain employs TRBV2 and TRBJ1-6; D might be TRBD1 (5 bases). Trimming removed 5 bases from V and 2 bases from J, with 16 bases in between. Germline loops: CDR1 SNHLY, CDR2 FYNNEI. The CDR3 is 17 amino acids. CDR3 nucleotide sequence: TGTGCCAGCAGTCGGACACGCGAAAATGCCTATAATTCACCCCTCCACTTT. This translates into CASSRTRENAYNSPLHF.

The genes are TRBV6-5 and TRBJ2-1; 8 positions agree with TRBD1. J was trimmed by 0 bases and V by 8 bases; bases with no gene match: 3. There are 14 residues in the CDR3. CDR1 is MNHEY and CDR2 is SVGAGI in the germline V gene. CDR3 DNA: TGTGCCAGCTGGGACAGGAGCTCCTACAATGAGCAGTTCTTC. Its translation is CASWDRSSYNEQFF.

V is TRBV28 and J is TRBJ2-7; 10 nucleotides line up with TRBD1. The CDR3 totals 14 residues. J was trimmed by 3 bases and V by 7 bases; bases with no gene match: 6. Germline V lookup: CDR1 MDHEN, CDR2 SYDVKM. Here the CDR3 DNA reads TGTGCCAGCACGACCGGGACAGGGGTCTACGAGCAGTACTTC. Encoded protein: CASTTGTGVYEQYF.

The V and J genes are TRBV5-6 and TRBJ2-2; no definite D call. The CDR3 has 13 residues. Germline V gives CDR1 SGHDT, CDR2 YYEEEE. Trimming shortened V by 0 bases and J by 2 bases, and 2 bases separated the two germline ends. The CDR3 sequence is CASSLVNTGELFF. CDR3 in DNA: TGTGCCAGCAGCTTGGTAAACACCGGGGAGCTGTTTTTT.

The genes are TRBV5-6 and TRBJ2-1, with D possibly matching TRBD2 (7 bases). Germline CDR1 reads SGHDT; CDR2 reads YYEEEE. CDR3 length: 15 residues. Trimming removed 2 bases from V and 7 bases from J, with 16 bases in between. The CDR3 here is CASSFAGGPGNEQFF. CDR3 nucleotide sequence: TGTGCCAGCAGCTTCGCCGGGGGGCCGGGGAATGAGCAGTTCTTC.

The chain is built from TRBV7-9 and TRBJ2-3, with TRBD2 matching 9 bases. The junction had 2 bases not matched to a gene; V was cut back by 1 base and J by 0 bases. This CDR3 is built from 16 residues. The germline V gene has CDR1 SEHNR and CDR2 FQNEAQ (reference sequence). Here the CDR3 DNA reads TGTGCCAGCAGCTTAGGACTAGCGGTTAGCACAGATACGCAGTATTTT. Its protein product is CASSLGLAVSTDTQYF. Using reference TRBV7-9 and TRBJ2-3 for the parts outside the CDR3, the full variable domain is DTGVSQNPRHKITKRGQNVTFRCDPISEHNRLYWYRQTLGQGPEFLTYFQNEAQLEKSRLLSDRFSAERPKGSFSTLEIQRTEQGDSAMYLCASSLGLAVSTDTQYFGPGTRLTVL.

V usage is TRBV7-9 and J usage is TRBJ1-5, with D tentatively TRBD1 (6 bases). In germline, CDR1 is SEHNR, CDR2 FQNEAQ (reference sequence). Trimming cost V 3 bases and J 0 bases, with 12 bases left between them. The CDR3 extends over 16 amino acids. The DNA of the CDR3 is TGTGCCAGCAGCTTGTGGACAGCAGATAGCAATCAGCCCCAGCATTTT. Amino acid sequence: CASSLWTADSNQPQHF. Complete variable domain (other parts from reference TRBV7-9 and TRBJ1-5): DTGVSQNPRHKITKRGQNVTFRCDPISEHNRLYWYRQTLGQGPEFLTYFQNEAQLEKSRLLSDRFSAERPKGSFSTLEIQRTEQGDSAMYLCASSLWTADSNQPQHFGDGTRLSIL.

The chain combines TRBV5-4 with TRBJ2-5; TRBD2 agrees at 16 bases. This CDR3 is 17 amino acids long. Germline trimming cut 3 bases from V and 5 bases from J; bases unmatched to any gene: 7. The germline V gene encodes CDR1 SGHNT and CDR2 YYREEE (reference sequence). DNA of the CDR3: TGTGCCAGCAGCTCCGGGACTAGCGGGGGGGGCAGGGAGACCCAGTACTTC. Protein product: CASSSGTSGGGRETQYF.

V gene TRBV30 combines with J gene TRBJ2-1, with 10 bases fitting TRBD2. The germline V gene has CDR1 GTSNPN and CDR2 SVGIG (reference sequence). CDR3 length: 11 amino acids. DNA for the CDR3: TGTGCAGCCAGCGGGAGGGGTGAGCAGTTCTTC. Translating it yields CAASGRGEQFF. Looking up the rest from reference TRBV30 and TRBJ2-1 gives the full variable domain: SQTIHQWPATLVQPVGSPLSLECTVEGTSNPNLYWYRQAAGRGLQLLFYSVGIGQISSEVPQNLSASRPQDRQFILSSKKLLLSDSGFYLCAASGRGEQFFGPGTRLTVL.

V is TRBV11-3 and J is TRBJ1-3; D unclear. Looked up from germline, CDR1 is SGHNT and CDR2 is YENEEA. Trimming cost V 1 base and J 2 bases, with 9 bases left between them. The CDR3 consists of 15 residues. As DNA, the CDR3 is TGTGCCAGCAGCTTAGGCGTACAGCCTGGAAACACCATATATTTT. This encodes CASSLGVQPGNTIYF.

The rearrangement uses TRBV2 and TRBJ1-1; D is possibly TRBD1 (6 bases). Trimming took off 5 bases at V and 1 base at J, with 14 bases between the two ends. The CDR3 extends over 15 amino acids. The germline V gene has CDR1 SNHLY and CDR2 FYNNEI. CDR3 nucleotides: TGTGCCAGCAGTCGGGACATACAGAGGAACACTGAAGCTTTCTTT. Translated, it gives CASSRDIQRNTEAFF.

The genes are TRBV19 and TRBJ2-1; the D is unclear. There are 14 residues in the CDR3. Germline V gene lookup returns CDR1 LNHDA and CDR2 SQIVND (reference sequence). V lost 3 bases, J lost 4 bases, and 10 bases lay in between. This CDR3 is CASSMMLEYNEQFF. CDR3 DNA: TGTGCCAGTAGTATGATGCTGGAGTACAATGAGCAGTTCTTC. The full variable domain, rest sourced from reference TRBV19 and TRBJ2-1, is DGGITQSPKYLFRKEGQNVTLSCEQNLNHDAMYWYRQDPGQGLRLIYYSQIVNDFQKGDIAEGYSVSREKKESFPLTVTSAQKNPTAFYLCASSMMLEYNEQFFGPGTRLTVL.

The rearrangement joins TRBV4-3 to TRBJ2-2; D remains unclear. V lost 0 bases and J lost 3, with 5 bases in between. CDR1 and CDR2 from the germline V gene are LGHNA and YSLEER. The CDR3 sequence is 14 residues long. CDR3 coding DNA: TGCGCCAGCAGCCAAGATCGTTACACCGGGGAGCTGTTTTTT. Its translation is CASSQDRYTGELFF.

The chain couples TRBV6-6 to TRBJ1-4; no clear D gene. Germline V lookup: CDR1 MNHNY, CDR2 SVGAGI (reference sequence). Trimming took off 1 base at V and 3 bases at J, with 6 bases between the two ends. This CDR3 is built from 14 residues. The CDR3 reads CASSYLTPNEKLFF. In nucleotides, the CDR3 is TGTGCCAGCAGTTACTTAACACCTAATGAAAAACTGTTTTTT.

V gene TRBV19 combines with J gene TRBJ1-2; 7 nucleotides line up with TRBD1. The CDR3 spans 13 residues. Germline loops: CDR1 LNHDA, CDR2 SQIVND (reference sequence). V was clipped by 10 bases and J by 4 bases; unmatched bases: 9. CDR3 DNA sequence: TGTGCCATCATAGGGACAGACGGCTATGGCTACACCTTC. It specifies CAIIGTDGYGYTF.

The chain carries TRBV9 and TRBJ2-5; D possibly corresponds to TRBD2 (6 bases). This CDR3 has 17 residues. The germline CDR1 and CDR2 sequences are SGDLS and YYNGEE. V was shortened by 3 bases and J by 1 base, with 19 bases between the two germline ends. CDR3 region: CASSGPGTQRAQETQYF. The CDR3 coding sequence is TGTGCCAGCAGCGGCCCCGGGACCCAGCGGGCCCAAGAGACCCAGTACTTC.

A single count supports this clone. The V call is TRBV28, the J call TRBJ2-5; 9 positions match TRBD2. This CDR3 is 15 amino acids long. The germline V gene encodes CDR1 MDHEN and CDR2 SYDVKM. V was clipped by 7 bases and J by 5 bases; unmatched bases: 11. The DNA for the CDR3 is TGTGCCAGCACCATCGGGCGGGAGGGGATGGAGACCCAGTACTTC. Translation gives CASTIGREGMETQYF.

The V call is TRBV28, the J call TRBJ2-7; D unresolved. Germline V gives CDR1 MDHEN, CDR2 SYDVKM. Trimming shortened V by 6 bases and J by 3 bases, and 33 bases separated the two germline ends. CDR3 length: 20 residues. CDR3 protein: CASSTNVRPLRTRSVYEQYF. In DNA, the CDR3 is TGTGCCAGCAGCACTAACGTCCGGCCCCTTCGCACCCGGAGTGTCTACGAGCAGTACTTC.

This chain uses TRBV27 with TRBJ1-2, with 7 positions matching TRBD1. From germline, CDR1 is MNHEY and CDR2 SMNVEV (reference sequence). The V segment lost 5 bases and the J segment 2 bases; nucleotides outside the gene matches: 5. This CDR3 is built from 14 residues. The CDR3 region is CASSTGTANYGYTF. For the CDR3, the DNA is TGTGCCAGCAGTACCGGGACAGCGAACTATGGCTACACCTTC.

CDR3 loop: CASSPSGQETQYF. Written as DNA, the CDR3 is TGTGCCAGCTCACCGTCAGGGCAAGAGACCCAGTACTTC. J is TRBJ2-5 and V is TRBV18; D possibly corresponds to TRBD1 (5 bases). Between the trimmed V and J ends, which lost 3 bases and 2 bases, there was a span of 7 bases. The CDR3 covers 13 residues. CDR1 is KGHSH, CDR2 LQKENI, per germline.